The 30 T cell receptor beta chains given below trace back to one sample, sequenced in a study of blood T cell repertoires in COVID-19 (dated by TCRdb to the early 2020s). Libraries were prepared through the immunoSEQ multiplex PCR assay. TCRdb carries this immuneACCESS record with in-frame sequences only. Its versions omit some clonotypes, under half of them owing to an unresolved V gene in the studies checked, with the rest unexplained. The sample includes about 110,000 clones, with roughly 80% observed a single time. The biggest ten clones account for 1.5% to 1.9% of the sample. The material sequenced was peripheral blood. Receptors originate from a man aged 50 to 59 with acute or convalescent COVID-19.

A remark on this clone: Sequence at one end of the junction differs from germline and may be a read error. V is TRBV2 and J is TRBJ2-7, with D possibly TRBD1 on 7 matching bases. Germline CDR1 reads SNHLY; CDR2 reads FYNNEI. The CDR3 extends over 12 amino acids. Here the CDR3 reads CASSEIWQGGLF. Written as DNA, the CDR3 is TGTGCCAGCAGTGAAATATGGCAGGGGGGCCTCTTC.

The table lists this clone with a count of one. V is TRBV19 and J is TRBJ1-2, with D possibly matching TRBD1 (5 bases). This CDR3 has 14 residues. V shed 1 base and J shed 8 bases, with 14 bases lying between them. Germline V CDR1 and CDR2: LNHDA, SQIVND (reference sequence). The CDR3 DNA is TGTGCCAGTAGTATAGTTTGGCAGGGAAAAGGCTACACCTTC. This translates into CASSIVWQGKGYTF.

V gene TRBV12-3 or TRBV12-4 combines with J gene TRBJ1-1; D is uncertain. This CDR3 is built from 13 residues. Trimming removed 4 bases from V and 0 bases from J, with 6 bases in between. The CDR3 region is CASSSVLNTEAFF. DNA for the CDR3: TGTGCCAGCAGTTCGGTCCTGAACACTGAAGCTTTCTTT.

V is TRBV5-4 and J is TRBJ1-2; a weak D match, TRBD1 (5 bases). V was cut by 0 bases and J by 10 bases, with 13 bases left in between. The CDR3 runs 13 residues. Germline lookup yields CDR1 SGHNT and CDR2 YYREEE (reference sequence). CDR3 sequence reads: CASSLAGGDLYTF. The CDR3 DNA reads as TGTGCCAGCAGCTTGGCCGGGGGGGATCTCTACACCTTC.

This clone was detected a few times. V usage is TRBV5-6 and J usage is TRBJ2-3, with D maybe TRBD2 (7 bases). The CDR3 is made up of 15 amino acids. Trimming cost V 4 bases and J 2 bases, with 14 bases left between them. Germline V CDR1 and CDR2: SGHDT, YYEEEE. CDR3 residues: CASSPWGGVTDTQYF. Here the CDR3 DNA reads TGTGCCAGCAGCCCGTGGGGGGGCGTCACAGATACGCAGTATTTT.

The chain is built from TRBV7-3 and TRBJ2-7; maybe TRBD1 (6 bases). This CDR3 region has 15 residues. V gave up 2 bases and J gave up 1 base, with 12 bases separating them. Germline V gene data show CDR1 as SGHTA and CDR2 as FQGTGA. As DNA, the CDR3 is TGTGCCAGCAGCTTATCGGACAGAACTTCCTACGAGCAGTACTTC. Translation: CASSLSDRTSYEQYF.

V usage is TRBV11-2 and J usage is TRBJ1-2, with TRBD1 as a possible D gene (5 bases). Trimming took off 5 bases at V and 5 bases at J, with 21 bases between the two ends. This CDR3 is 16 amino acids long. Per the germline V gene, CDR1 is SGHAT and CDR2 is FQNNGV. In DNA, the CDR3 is TGTGCCAGCAGCGAACAGACGGGGGGTAAAGGATATGGCTACACCTTC. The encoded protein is CASSEQTGGKGYGYTF.

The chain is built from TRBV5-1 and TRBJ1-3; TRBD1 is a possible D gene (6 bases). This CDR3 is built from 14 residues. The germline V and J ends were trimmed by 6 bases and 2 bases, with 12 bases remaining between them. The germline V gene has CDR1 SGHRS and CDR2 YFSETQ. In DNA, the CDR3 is TGCGCCAGCAAGTACGAGGGGGCTGGAAACACCATATATTTT. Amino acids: CASKYEGAGNTIYF.

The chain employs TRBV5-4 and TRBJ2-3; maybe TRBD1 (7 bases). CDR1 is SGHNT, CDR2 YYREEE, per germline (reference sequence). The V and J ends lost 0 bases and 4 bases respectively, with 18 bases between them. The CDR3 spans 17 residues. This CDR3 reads CASSLDRLQGGPDTQYF. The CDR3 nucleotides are TGTGCCAGCAGCTTGGACCGCCTTCAGGGGGGCCCAGATACGCAGTATTTT.

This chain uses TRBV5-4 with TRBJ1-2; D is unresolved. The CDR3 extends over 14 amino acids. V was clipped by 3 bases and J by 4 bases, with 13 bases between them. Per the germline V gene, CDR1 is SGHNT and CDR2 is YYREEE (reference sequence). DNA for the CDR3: TGTGCCAGCAGCTCCGACTCAATGGGCTATGGCTACACCTTC. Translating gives CASSSDSMGYGYTF.

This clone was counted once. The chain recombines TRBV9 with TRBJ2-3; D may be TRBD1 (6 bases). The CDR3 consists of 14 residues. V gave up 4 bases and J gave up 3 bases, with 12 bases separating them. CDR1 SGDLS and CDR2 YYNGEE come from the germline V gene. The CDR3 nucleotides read TGTGCCAGCAGCATCAGAGGGGGAACAGATACGCAGTATTTT. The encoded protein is CASSIRGGTDTQYF.

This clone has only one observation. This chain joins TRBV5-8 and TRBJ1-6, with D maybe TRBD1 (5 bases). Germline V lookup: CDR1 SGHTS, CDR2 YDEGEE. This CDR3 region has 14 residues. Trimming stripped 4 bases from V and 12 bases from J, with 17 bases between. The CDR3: CASSPGTMGRPLHF. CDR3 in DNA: TGTGCCAGCAGCCCCGGGACTATGGGTAGACCCCTCCACTTT.

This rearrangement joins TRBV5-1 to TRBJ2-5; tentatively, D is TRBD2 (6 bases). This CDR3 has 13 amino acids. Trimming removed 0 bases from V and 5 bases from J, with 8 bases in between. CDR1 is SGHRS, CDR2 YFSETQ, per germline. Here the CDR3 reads CASSLVEGETQYF. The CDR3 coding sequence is TGCGCCAGCAGCTTGGTGGAGGGGGAGACCCAGTACTTC.

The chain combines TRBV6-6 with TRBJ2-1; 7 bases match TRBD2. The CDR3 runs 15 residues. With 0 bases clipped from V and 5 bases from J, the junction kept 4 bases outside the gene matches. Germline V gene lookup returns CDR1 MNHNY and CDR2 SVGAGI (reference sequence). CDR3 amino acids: CASSYSRDYNNEQFF. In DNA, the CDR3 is TGTGCCAGCAGTTACTCGAGGGACTACAACAATGAGCAGTTCTTC.

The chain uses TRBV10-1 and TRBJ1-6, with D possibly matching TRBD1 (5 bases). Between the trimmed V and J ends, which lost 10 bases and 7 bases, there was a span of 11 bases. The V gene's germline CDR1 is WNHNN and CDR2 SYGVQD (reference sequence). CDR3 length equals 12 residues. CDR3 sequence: CATDSLNSPLHF. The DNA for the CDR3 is TGCGCCACCGACAGTTTGAATTCACCCCTCCACTTT.

The CDR3 sequence: CASRMGTGDGYTF. The CDR3 DNA is TGCGCCAGCAGAATGGGGACAGGGGATGGCTACACCTTC. The gene calls are TRBV5-1 and TRBJ1-2; TRBD1 aligns across 10 bases. The V gene's germline CDR1 is SGHRS and CDR2 YFSETQ. V dropped 5 bases and J dropped 6; count of bases not matched to a gene: 4. The CDR3 loop spans 13 amino acids. Filled out from reference TRBV5-1 and TRBJ1-2, the complete variable domain reads KAGVTQTPRYLIKTRGQQVTLSCSPISGHRSVSWYQQTPGQGLQFLFEYFSETQRNKGNFPGRFSGRQFSNSRSEMNVSTLELGDSALYLCASRMGTGDGYTFGSGTRLTVV.

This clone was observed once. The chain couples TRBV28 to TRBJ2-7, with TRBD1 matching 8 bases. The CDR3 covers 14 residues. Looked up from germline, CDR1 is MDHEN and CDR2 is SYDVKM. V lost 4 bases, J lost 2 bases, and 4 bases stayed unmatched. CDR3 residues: CASSWETGAYEQYF. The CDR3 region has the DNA TGTGCCAGCAGTTGGGAGACAGGGGCCTACGAGCAGTACTTC. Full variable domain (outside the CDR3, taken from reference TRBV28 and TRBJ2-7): DVKVTQSSRYLVKRTGEKVFLECVQDMDHENMFWYRQDPGLGLRLIYFSYDVKMKEKGDIPEGYSVSREKKERFSLILESASTNQTSMYLCASSWETGAYEQYFGPGTRLTVT.

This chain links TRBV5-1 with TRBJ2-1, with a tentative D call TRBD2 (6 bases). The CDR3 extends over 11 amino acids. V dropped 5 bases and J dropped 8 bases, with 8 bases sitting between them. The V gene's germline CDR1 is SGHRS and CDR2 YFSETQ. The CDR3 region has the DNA TGCGCCAGCAGTCAGCGGGATGAGCAGTTCTTC. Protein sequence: CASSQRDEQFF.

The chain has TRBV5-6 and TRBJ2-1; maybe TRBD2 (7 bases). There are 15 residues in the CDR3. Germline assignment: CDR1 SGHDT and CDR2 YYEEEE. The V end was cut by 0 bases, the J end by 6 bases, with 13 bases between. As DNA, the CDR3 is TGTGCCAGCAGCTTGGCGGGGGGCGTTTCCAATGAGCAGTTCTTC. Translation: CASSLAGGVSNEQFF.

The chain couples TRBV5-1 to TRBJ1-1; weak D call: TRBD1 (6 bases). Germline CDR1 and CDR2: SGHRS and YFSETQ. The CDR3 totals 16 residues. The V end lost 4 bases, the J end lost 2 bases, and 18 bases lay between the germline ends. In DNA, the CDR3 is TGCGCCAGCAGCCCGGGATCGTCAGGGGTAAACACTGAAGCTTTCTTT. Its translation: CASSPGSSGVNTEAFF.

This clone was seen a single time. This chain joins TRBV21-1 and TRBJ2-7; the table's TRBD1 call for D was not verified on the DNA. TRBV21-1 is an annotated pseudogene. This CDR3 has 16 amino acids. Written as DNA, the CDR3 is TGTGCCAGCAGCACCCAGGCCGTGGGCTTCCCCTACGAGCAGTACGTC. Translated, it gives CASSTQAVGFPYEQYV.

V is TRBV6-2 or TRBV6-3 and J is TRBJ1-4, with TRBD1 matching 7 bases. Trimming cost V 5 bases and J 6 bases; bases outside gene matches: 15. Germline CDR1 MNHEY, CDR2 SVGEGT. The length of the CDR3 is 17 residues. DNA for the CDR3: TGTGCCAGCAGTCCCGAAACTTCGACAGGGTCGCATGAAAAACTGTTTTTT. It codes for CASSPETSTGSHEKLFF.

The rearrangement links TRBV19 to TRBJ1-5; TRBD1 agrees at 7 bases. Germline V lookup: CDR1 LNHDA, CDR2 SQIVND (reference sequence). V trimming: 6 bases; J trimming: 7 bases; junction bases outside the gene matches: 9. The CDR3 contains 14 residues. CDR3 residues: CASSTDRDGQPQHF. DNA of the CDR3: TGTGCCAGTAGCACAGACAGGGATGGGCAGCCCCAGCATTTT.

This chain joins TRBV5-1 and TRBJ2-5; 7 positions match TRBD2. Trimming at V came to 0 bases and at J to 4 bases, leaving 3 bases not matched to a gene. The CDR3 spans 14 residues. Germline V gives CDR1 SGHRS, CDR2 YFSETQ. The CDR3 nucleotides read TGCGCCAGCAGCTTGGGTTGGGAGGGAGAGACCCAGTACTTC. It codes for CASSLGWEGETQYF.

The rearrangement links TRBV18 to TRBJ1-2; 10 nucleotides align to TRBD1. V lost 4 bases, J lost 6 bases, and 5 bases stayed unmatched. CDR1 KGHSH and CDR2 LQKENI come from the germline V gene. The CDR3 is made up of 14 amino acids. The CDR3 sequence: CASSRTGTGDGYTF. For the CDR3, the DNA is TGTGCCAGCTCACGAACCGGGACAGGGGATGGCTACACCTTC.

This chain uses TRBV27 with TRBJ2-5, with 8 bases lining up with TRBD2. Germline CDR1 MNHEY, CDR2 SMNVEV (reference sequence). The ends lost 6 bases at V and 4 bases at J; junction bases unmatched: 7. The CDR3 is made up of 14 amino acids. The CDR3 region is CASSRGGPVETQYF. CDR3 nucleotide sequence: TGTGCCAGCAGCCGGGGGGGCCCAGTAGAGACCCAGTACTTC.

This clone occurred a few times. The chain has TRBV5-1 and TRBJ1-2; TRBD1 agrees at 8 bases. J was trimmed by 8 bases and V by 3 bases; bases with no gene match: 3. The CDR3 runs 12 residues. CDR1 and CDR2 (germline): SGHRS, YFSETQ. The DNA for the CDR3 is TGCGCCAGCAGCTCAACAGGGGGAGGCTACACCTTC. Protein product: CASSSTGGGYTF. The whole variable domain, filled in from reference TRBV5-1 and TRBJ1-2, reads KAGVTQTPRYLIKTRGQQVTLSCSPISGHRSVSWYQQTPGQGLQFLFEYFSETQRNKGNFPGRFSGRQFSNSRSEMNVSTLELGDSALYLCASSSTGGGYTFGSGTRLTVV.

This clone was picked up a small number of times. In DNA, the CDR3 is TGTGCCAGCAGTGAAAGTAGGGAGCATCGGGCTTTCTTT. Translating it yields CASSESREHRAFF. This chain links TRBV6-1 with TRBJ1-1; D ambiguous. V was cut by 2 bases and J by 11 bases, with 15 bases left in between. The CDR3 contains 13 residues. Germline V lookup: CDR1 MNHNS, CDR2 SASEGT.

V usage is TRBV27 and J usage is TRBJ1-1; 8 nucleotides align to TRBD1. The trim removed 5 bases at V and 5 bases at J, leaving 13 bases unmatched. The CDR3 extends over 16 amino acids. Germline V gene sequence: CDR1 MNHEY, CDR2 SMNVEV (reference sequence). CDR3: CASSVAGGLGGTEAFF. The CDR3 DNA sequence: TGTGCCAGCAGTGTCGCAGGGGGCCTCGGGGGGACTGAAGCTTTCTTT.

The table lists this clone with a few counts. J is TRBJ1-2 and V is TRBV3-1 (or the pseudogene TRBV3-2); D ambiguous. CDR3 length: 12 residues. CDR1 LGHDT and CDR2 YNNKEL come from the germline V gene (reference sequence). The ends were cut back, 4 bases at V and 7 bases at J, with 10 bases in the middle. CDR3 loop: CASSPTRGGYTF. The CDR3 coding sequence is TGTGCCAGCAGCCCAACCCGCGGTGGCTACACCTTC.